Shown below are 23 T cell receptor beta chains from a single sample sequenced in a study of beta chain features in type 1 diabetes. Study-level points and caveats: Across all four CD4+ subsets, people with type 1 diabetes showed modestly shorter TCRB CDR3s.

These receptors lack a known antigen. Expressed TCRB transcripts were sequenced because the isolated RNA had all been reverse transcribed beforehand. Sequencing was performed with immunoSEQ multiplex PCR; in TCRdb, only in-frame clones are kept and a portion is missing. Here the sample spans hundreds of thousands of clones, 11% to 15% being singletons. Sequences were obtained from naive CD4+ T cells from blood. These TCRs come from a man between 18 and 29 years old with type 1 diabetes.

DNA for the CDR3: TGTGCGTCCGGGAGCGGGGTGGGTGAGCAGTTCTTC. It is translated as CASGSGVGEQFF. V gene TRBV7-2 combines with J gene TRBJ2-1; 7 bases fit TRBD2. The germline V gene encodes CDR1 SGHTA and CDR2 FQGNSA. CDR3 length: 12 residues.

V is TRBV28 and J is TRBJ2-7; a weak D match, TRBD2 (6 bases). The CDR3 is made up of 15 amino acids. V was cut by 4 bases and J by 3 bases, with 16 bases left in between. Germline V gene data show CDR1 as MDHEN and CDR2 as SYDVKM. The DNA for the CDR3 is TGTGCCAGCAGTTCCCCGGGGAGGAATCTCTACGAGCAGTACTTC. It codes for CASSSPGRNLYEQYF.

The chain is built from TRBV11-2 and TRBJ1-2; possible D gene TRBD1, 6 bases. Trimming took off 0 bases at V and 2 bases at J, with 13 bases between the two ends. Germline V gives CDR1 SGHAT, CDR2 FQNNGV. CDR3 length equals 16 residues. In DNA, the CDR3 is TGTGCCAGCAGCTTAGAATGGGGGGCAGGAAACTATGGCTACACCTTC. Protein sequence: CASSLEWGAGNYGYTF. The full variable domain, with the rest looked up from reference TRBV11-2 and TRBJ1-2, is EAGVAQSPRYKIIEKRQSVAFWCNPISGHATLYWYQQILGQGPKLLIQFQNNGVVDDSQLPKDRFSAERLKGVDSTLKIQPAKLEDSAVYLCASSLEWGAGNYGYTFGSGTRLTVV.

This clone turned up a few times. The CDR3: CASSQDPQAGYEQYF. DNA for the CDR3: TGTGCCAGCAGCCAAGATCCGCAGGCAGGGTACGAGCAGTACTTC. The genes are TRBV4-2 and TRBJ2-7; D is possibly TRBD1 (5 bases). Germline V gives CDR1 LGHNA, CDR2 YNFKEQ. The CDR3 runs 15 residues. V was cut by 0 bases and J by 4 bases, with 13 bases left in between.

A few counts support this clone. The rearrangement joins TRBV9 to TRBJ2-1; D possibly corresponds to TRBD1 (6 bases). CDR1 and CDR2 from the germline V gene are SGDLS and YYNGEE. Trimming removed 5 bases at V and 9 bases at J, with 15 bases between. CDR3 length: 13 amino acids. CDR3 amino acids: CASSETGWPEQFF. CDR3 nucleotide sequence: TGTGCCAGCAGTGAAACAGGGTGGCCTGAGCAGTTCTTC.

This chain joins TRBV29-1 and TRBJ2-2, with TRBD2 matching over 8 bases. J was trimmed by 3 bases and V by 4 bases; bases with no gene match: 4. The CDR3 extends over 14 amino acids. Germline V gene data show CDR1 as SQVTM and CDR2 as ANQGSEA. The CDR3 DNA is TGCAGCGTTGGGCGGGGGGCCGACACCGGGGAGCTGTTTTTT. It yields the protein CSVGRGADTGELFF.

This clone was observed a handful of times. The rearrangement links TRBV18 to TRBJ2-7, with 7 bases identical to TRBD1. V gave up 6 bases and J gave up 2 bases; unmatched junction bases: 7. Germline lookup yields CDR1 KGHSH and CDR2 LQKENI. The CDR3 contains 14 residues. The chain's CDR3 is CASSFRQGTYEQYF. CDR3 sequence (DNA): TGTGCCAGCTCTTTTAGACAGGGAACCTACGAGCAGTACTTC.

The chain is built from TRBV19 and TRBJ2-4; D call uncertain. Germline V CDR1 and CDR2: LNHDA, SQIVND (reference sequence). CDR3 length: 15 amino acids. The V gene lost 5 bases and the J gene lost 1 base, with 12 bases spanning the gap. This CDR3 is CASSPGPRAKNIQYF. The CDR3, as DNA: TGTGCCAGTAGTCCGGGCCCGAGGGCCAAAAACATTCAGTACTTC.

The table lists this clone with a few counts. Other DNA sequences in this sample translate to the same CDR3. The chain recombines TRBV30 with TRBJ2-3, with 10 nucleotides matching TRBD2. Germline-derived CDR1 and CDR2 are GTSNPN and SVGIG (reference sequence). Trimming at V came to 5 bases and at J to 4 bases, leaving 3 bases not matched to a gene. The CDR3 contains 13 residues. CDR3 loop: CAWSGLAADTQYF. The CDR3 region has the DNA TGTGCCTGGTCTGGACTAGCGGCAGATACGCAGTATTTT.

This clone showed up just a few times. DNA of the CDR3: TGCAGCGTTGTCGCAGGGAGGAACGGCTACACCTTC. Translation: CSVVAGRNGYTF. The chain uses TRBV29-1 and TRBJ1-2; tentative D call: TRBD1 (5 bases). The V gene's germline CDR1 is SQVTM and CDR2 ANQGSEA. CDR3 length: 12 residues. V lost 4 bases and J lost 8, with 14 bases in between.

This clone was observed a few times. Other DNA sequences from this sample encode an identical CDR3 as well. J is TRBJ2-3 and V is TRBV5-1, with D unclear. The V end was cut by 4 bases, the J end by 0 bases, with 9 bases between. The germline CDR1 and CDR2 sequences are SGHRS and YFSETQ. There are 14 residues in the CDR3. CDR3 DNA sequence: TGCGCCAGCAGCCTTCAGTCTAGCACAGATACGCAGTATTTT. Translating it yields CASSLQSSTDTQYF.

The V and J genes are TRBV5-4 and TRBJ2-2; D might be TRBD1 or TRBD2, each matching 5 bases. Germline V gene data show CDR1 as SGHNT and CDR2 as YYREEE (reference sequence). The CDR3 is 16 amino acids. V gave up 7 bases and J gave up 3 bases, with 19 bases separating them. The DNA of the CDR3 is TGTGCCAGCTTCACGGAGTTGGGGGAGCACACCGGGGAGCTGTTTTTT. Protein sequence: CASFTELGEHTGELFF.

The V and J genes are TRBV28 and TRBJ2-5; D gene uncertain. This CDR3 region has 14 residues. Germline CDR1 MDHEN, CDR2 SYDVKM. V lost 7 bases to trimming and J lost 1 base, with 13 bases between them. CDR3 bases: TGTGCCAGCACCCTTAGGACGGTCCAAGAGACCCAGTACTTC. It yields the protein CASTLRTVQETQYF.

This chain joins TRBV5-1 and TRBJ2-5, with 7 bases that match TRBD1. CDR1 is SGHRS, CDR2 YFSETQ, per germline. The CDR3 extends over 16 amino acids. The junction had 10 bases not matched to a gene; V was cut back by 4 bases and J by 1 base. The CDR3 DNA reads TGCGCCAGCAGCAGACAGGGTGCTTTACTCCAAGAGACCCAGTACTTC. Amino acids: CASSRQGALLQETQYF.

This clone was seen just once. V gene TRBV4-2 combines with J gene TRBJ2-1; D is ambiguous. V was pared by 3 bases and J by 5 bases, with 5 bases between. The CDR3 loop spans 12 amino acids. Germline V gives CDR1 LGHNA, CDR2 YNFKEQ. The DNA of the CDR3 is TGTGCCAGCAGCCATCCCCACAATGAGCAGTTCTTC. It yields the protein CASSHPHNEQFF.

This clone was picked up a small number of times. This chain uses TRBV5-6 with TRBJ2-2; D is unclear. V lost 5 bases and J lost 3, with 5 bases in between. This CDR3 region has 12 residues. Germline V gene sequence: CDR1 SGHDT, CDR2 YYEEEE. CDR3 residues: CASSRDTGELFF. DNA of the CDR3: TGTGCCAGCAGTCGGGACACCGGGGAGCTGTTTTTT.

The CDR3 here is CASRETGPYNEQFF. CDR3 nucleotides: TGTGCCAGCAGGGAGACAGGGCCTTACAATGAGCAGTTCTTC. This chain joins TRBV11-2 and TRBJ2-1, with 7 bases fitting TRBD1. Losses at the gene ends were 6 bases for V and 4 bases for J; bases not matched to a gene: 6. Germline V gives CDR1 SGHAT, CDR2 FQNNGV. The CDR3 runs 14 residues. The full variable domain, completed using reference TRBV11-2 and TRBJ2-1, is EAGVAQSPRYKIIEKRQSVAFWCNPISGHATLYWYQQILGQGPKLLIQFQNNGVVDDSQLPKDRFSAERLKGVDSTLKIQPAKLEDSAVYLCASRETGPYNEQFFGPGTRLTVL.

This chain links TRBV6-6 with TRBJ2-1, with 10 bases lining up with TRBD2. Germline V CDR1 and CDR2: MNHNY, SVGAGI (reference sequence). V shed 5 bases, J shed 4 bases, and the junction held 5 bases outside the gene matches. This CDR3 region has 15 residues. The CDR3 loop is CASSRTSGEYNEQFF. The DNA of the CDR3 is TGTGCCAGCAGTCGTACTAGCGGGGAGTACAATGAGCAGTTCTTC.

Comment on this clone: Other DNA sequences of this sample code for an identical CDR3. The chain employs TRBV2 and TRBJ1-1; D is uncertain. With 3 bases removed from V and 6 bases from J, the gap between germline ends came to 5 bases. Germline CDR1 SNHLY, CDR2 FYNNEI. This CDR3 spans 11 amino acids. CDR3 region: CASSEVAEAFF. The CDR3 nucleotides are TGTGCCAGCAGTGAGGTGGCTGAAGCTTTCTTT.

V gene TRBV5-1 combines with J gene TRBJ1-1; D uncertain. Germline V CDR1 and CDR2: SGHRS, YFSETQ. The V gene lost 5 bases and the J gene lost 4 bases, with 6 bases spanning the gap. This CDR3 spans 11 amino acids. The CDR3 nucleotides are TGCGCCAGCAGAACAAGCACTGAAGCTTTCTTT. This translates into CASRTSTEAFF. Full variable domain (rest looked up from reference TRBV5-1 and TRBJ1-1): KAGVTQTPRYLIKTRGQQVTLSCSPISGHRSVSWYQQTPGQGLQFLFEYFSETQRNKGNFPGRFSGRQFSNSRSEMNVSTLELGDSALYLCASRTSTEAFFGQGTRLTVV.

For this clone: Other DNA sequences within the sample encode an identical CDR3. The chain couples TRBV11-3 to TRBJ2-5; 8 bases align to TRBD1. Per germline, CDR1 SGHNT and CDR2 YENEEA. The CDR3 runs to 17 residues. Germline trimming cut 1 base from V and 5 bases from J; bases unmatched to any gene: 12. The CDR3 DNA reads TGTGCCAGCAGCTTAGGTGACAGGGGTCGGGCATCTGAGACCCAGTACTTC. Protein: CASSLGDRGRASETQYF.

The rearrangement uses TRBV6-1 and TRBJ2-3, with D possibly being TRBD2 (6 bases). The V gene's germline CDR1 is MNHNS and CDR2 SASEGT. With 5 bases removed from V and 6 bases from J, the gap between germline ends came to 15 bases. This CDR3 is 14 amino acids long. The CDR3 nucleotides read TGTGCCAGCAGTCTAGCCCGGGAGTCTGATACGCAGTATTTT. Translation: CASSLARESDTQYF.

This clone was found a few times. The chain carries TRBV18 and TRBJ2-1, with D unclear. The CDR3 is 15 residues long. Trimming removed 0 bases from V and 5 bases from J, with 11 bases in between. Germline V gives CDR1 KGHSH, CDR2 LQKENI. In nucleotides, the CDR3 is TGTGCCAGCTCACCACCGGGCCCCAAGAACAATGAGCAGTTCTTC. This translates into CASSPPGPKNNEQFF.